This T cell receptor beta chain was captured in a study of blood T cell repertoires in COVID-19. Here immunoSEQ multiplex PCR was the method, and the copy in TCRdb shows in-frame clones only, minus some. The data contain approximately 90,000 clones, 70% to 80% of them singletons. Germline CDR1 reads GTSNPN; CDR2 reads SVGIG (reference sequence). Trimming took off 3 bases at V and 7 bases at J, with 15 bases between the two ends. The CDR3 totals 14 residues. This TCR derives from a human donor in a cohort sampled during active COVID-19. The chain joins TRBV30 to TRBJ2-2; a possible D gene is TRBD1 (5 bases). The sample consisted of peripheral blood. In nucleotides, the CDR3 is TGTGCCTGGAGCGGCAGGGTAGGGATCGGGGAGCTGTTTTTT. The encoded protein is CAWSGRVGIGELFF.